Listed below are T cell receptor beta chains from one sample, sequenced in a study of T cell repertoires in aging, cancer and after chemotherapy. TCRdb called the multiplex PCR reads again in MiXCR, with one record for every CDR3 protein. The top ten clones hold around 3.7% of a sample with thousands of distinct CDR3 sequences, 30% of them seen once. Sequenced input: blood. These receptors were collected from a human donor with a solid tumor. Both conserved end residues are part of each CDR3. The D gene is left open where the match is weak. The listing skips clone size in some rows; elsewhere it reads once, few, many or a size class.

j_call clone_size v_call d_call cdr3_aa cdr3_nt
TRBJ2-1 NA TRBV7-2 TRBD2 CASSLEREDDNEQFF TGTGCCAGCAGCTTAGAGCGGGAGGATGACAATGAGCAGTTCTTC
TRBJ2-6 few TRBV7-9 TRBD1 CASILRDRVISGANVLTF TGTGCCAGCATCCTCCGGGACAGGGTTATTTCTGGGGCCAACGTCCTGACTTTC
TRBJ1-5 NA TRBV19 NA CASSIGVGSRQPQHF TGTGCCAGTAGTATCGGGGTGGGCAGCCGTCAGCCCCAGCATTTT
TRBJ2-2 few TRBV20-1 NA CSAAKGTGELFF TGCAGTGCTGCTAAAGGAACCGGGGAGCTGTTTTTT
TRBJ2-5 NA TRBV5-6 NA CASSAGLGETQYF TGTGCCAGCAGCGCGGGACTTGGGGAGACCCAGTACTTC
TRBJ2-7 large TRBV6-1 NA CASSGEEPYEQYF TGTGCCAGCAGTGGTGAGGAGCCCTACGAGCAGTACTTC
TRBJ2-7 few TRBV12-3/TRBV12-4 NA CASSSGLTYEQYF TGTGCCAGCAGCTCAGGATTGACCTACGAGCAGTACTTC
TRBJ2-5 medium-sized TRBV30 TRBD1 CAWSPIMGQTETQYF TGTGCCTGGAGTCCAATTATGGGACAGACAGAGACCCAGTACTTC
TRBJ2-1 few TRBV7-9 NA CASSLASRDYEQFF TGTGCCAGCAGCTTAGCTAGCAGGGATTATGAGCAGTTCTTC
TRBJ1-2 NA TRBV6-5 TRBD1 CASRDRAKNYGYTF TGTGCCAGCAGGGACAGGGCCAAGAACTATGGCTACACCTTC
TRBJ2-7 large TRBV7-6 NA CASSLATASYEQYF TGTGCCAGCAGCTTAGCAACAGCCTCCTACGAGCAGTACTTC
TRBJ1-2 NA TRBV6-5 NA CASSRGPHYGYTF TGTGCCAGCAGCCGCGGACCGCACTATGGCTACACCTTC
TRBJ2-7 NA TRBV7-4 TRBD2 CASSLAGGPISEQYF TGTGCCAGCAGCCTAGCGGGAGGGCCAATTTCCGAGCAGTACTTC
TRBJ1-4 few TRBV27 NA CASSLDSNEKLFF TGTGCCAGCAGTTTAGACAGTAATGAAAAACTGTTTTTT
TRBJ2-2 NA TRBV10-3 NA CATNQGNTGELFF TGTGCCACGAATCAGGGCAACACCGGGGAGCTGTTTTTT
TRBJ2-7 few TRBV18 NA CASSREGLGGYEQYF TGTGCCAGCTCACGCGAGGGGCTAGGGGGCTACGAGCAGTACTTC
TRBJ1-2 medium-sized TRBV19 TRBD1 CASSITRGRANYGYTF TGTGCCAGTAGTATAACCAGGGGGCGAGCTAACTATGGCTACACCTTC
TRBJ1-2 medium-sized TRBV19 NA CASSPMGDYGYTF TGTGCCAGTAGTCCCATGGGGGATTATGGCTACACCTTC
TRBJ2-3 NA TRBV13 NA CASSLGAAVAQYF TGTGCCAGCAGCTTAGGGGCGGCGGTGGCGCAGTATTTT
TRBJ2-7 few TRBV18 NA CASSPPGRESYEQYF TGTGCCAGCTCACCACCGGGCAGAGAATCCTACGAGCAGTACTTC
TRBJ2-5 NA TRBV4-1 NA CASSQVTRRTQYF TGCGCCAGCAGCCAAGTTACCAGGCGGACCCAGTACTTC
TRBJ1-1 few TRBV7-9 TRBD1 CAIQRRQGAGDTEAFF TGTGCTATACAACGACGACAGGGGGCGGGGGACACTGAAGCTTTCTTT
TRBJ1-2 medium-sized TRBV15 NA CATSSTIPRGDGYTF TGTGCCACCAGCAGCACCATACCTCGGGGCGATGGCTACACCTTC
TRBJ2-5 NA TRBV5-1 NA CASRLYRVETQYF TGCGCCAGCAGACTATACAGGGTTGAGACCCAGTACTTC
TRBJ2-1 few TRBV6-2/TRBV6-3 TRBD1 CASRQGKYNEQFF TGTGCCAGCCGACAGGGGAAGTACAATGAGCAGTTCTTC
TRBJ1-2 few TRBV5-1 TRBD1 CASSLEGTDYGYTF TGCGCCAGCAGCTTGGAGGGGACAGACTATGGCTACACCTTC
TRBJ1-2 NA TRBV10-3 TRBD1 CATYRTGVDGYTF TGTGCCACTTACAGGACAGGGGTGGATGGCTACACCTTC
TRBJ2-5 NA TRBV12-3/TRBV12-4 NA CASSFGRGETQYF TGTGCCAGCAGTTTTGGCAGAGGAGAGACCCAGTACTTC